This passage covers 11 T cell receptor beta chains from one sample sequenced in a study of cytomegalovirus exposure and HLA in healthy donors. The PCR used 60 Vbeta and 13 Jbeta primers. The table came from immunoSEQ multiplex PCR; TCRdb's copy has only in-frame clones and leaves some out. This table holds 98,000 or so clones, 75% to 80% found once. The specimen sequenced was PBMCs. These receptors originate from a female donor in good health and CMV-seronegative.

The chain has TRBV7-3 and TRBJ1-1; D might be TRBD1 (5 bases). The CDR3 has 17 amino acids. Per the germline V gene, CDR1 is SGHTA and CDR2 is FQGTGA. The V end lost 5 bases, the J end lost 1 base, and 20 bases lay between the germline ends. The CDR3 sequence is CASSPDGGATQNTEAFF. CDR3 in DNA: TGTGCCAGCAGCCCCGACGGGGGAGCAACTCAGAACACTGAAGCTTTCTTT.

This chain's CDR3 is CSVEVTGSSYNEQFF. The CDR3, as DNA: TGCAGCGTTGAAGTAACAGGGAGCTCCTACAATGAGCAGTTCTTC. This chain uses TRBV29-1 with TRBJ2-1; a possible D gene is TRBD1 (6 bases). This CDR3 has 15 residues. The V gene's germline CDR1 is SQVTM and CDR2 ANQGSEA. Trimming took off 1 base at V and 0 bases at J, with 10 bases between the two ends.

This clone came up once. The chain has TRBV27 and TRBJ1-1; D gene ambiguous. V lost 6 bases to trimming and J lost 0 bases, with 5 bases between them. CDR3 length equals 12 residues. Germline V lookup: CDR1 MNHEY, CDR2 SMNVEV (reference sequence). The CDR3 bases are TGTGCCAGCAGCAGGCTGAACACTGAAGCTTTCTTT. Translating it yields CASSRLNTEAFF.

The chain is built from TRBV6-5 and TRBJ1-5, with a tentative D call TRBD1 (5 bases). V was shortened by 6 bases and J by 7 bases, with 16 bases between the two germline ends. The CDR3 consists of 14 residues. In germline, CDR1 is MNHEY, CDR2 SVGAGI. The CDR3, as DNA: TGTGCCAGCAGGGGAAGGGGAATTCACCAGCCCCAGCATTTT. Residues: CASRGRGIHQPQHF.

Regarding this clone: The sample holds other DNA sequences that translate to the same CDR3. This sequence joins TRBV5-1 and TRBJ2-7; the D gene is possibly TRBD2 (6 bases). The CDR3 spans 17 residues. Trimming pared 4 bases from V and 2 bases from J, leaving 22 bases between. Germline CDR1 is SGHRS and CDR2 is YFSETQ. In DNA, the CDR3 is TGCGCCAGCAGCGCCACTGGGACTCTTGTTACAGCCTACGAGCAGTACTTC. Residues: CASSATGTLVTAYEQYF.

The rearrangement uses TRBV28 and TRBJ2-7; 9 bases fit TRBD1. Germline CDR1 is MDHEN and CDR2 is SYDVKM. V was pared by 0 bases and J by 4 bases, with 1 base of the junction left unmatched. The CDR3 is made up of 14 amino acids. The CDR3 here is CASSLWGTGYEQYF. DNA for the CDR3: TGTGCCAGCAGTTTATGGGGGACAGGGTACGAGCAGTACTTC. Using reference TRBV28 and TRBJ2-7 for the parts outside the CDR3, the full variable domain is DVKVTQSSRYLVKRTGEKVFLECVQDMDHENMFWYRQDPGLGLRLIYFSYDVKMKEKGDIPEGYSVSREKKERFSLILESASTNQTSMYLCASSLWGTGYEQYFGPGTRLTVT.

CDR3: CARRTGHNYFMNTEAFF. The DNA for the CDR3 is TGCGCCAGGAGGACAGGGCACAATTACTTTATGAACACTGAAGCTTTCTTT. This rearrangement joins TRBV10-1 to TRBJ1-1, with 8 bases fitting TRBD1. V dropped 9 bases and J dropped 0; count of bases not matched to a gene: 15. The germline CDR1 and CDR2 sequences are WNHNN and SYGVQD (reference sequence). The CDR3 is made up of 17 amino acids.

The V and J genes are TRBV14 and TRBJ1-2; D unresolved. The CDR3 is 14 residues long. Trimming pared 1 base from V and 4 bases from J, leaving 10 bases between. The germline V gene has CDR1 SGHDN and CDR2 FVKESK. CDR3 in amino acids: CASSQADQIYGYTF. Here the CDR3 DNA reads TGTGCCAGCAGCCAAGCCGATCAGATCTATGGCTACACCTTC.

V usage is TRBV5-1 and J usage is TRBJ2-7; 8 nucleotides match TRBD1. V shed 1 base and J 4 bases; nucleotides not matched to a gene: 1. CDR3 size: 13 residues. CDR1 is SGHRS and CDR2 is YFSETQ in the germline V gene. The CDR3 region is CASSLNRGYEQYF. For the CDR3, the DNA is TGCGCCAGCAGCTTGAACAGGGGGTACGAGCAGTACTTC.

The chain joins TRBV7-9 to TRBJ2-7, with unresolved D. The V gene lost 3 bases and the J gene lost 2 bases, with 11 bases spanning the gap. CDR3 size: 14 residues. Per germline, CDR1 SEHNR and CDR2 FQNEAQ (reference sequence). CDR3 sequence: CASSFRDIPYEQYF. The CDR3 nucleotides read TGTGCCAGCAGCTTCCGAGACATCCCCTACGAGCAGTACTTC.

The CDR3 is CASSWTGPGGPLHF. CDR3 coding DNA: TGCGCCAGCAGCTGGACAGGGCCCGGGGGACCCCTCCACTTT. This chain uses TRBV5-1 with TRBJ1-6; TRBD1 aligns across 8 bases. CDR1 and CDR2 (germline): SGHRS, YFSETQ. This CDR3 region has 14 residues. V trimming: 3 bases; J trimming: 12 bases; junction bases outside the gene matches: 8.